The next 30 T cell receptor beta chains were all read from a single sample in a study of blood T cell repertoires in COVID-19. Clones were read by immunoSEQ multiplex PCR, and TCRdb kept only the in-frame ones, dropping some. Here the sample spans 250,000 to 350,000 clones, 80% to 90% being singletons. Specimen: peripheral blood. Receptors originate from a woman aged 25 to 45 with active or convalescent COVID-19.

The rearrangement joins TRBV3-1 (or the pseudogene TRBV3-2) to TRBJ2-7, with D perhaps matching TRBD1 (7 bases). V was clipped by 4 bases and J by 6 bases, with 22 bases between them. The V gene's germline CDR1 is LGHDT and CDR2 YNNKEL (reference sequence). The CDR3 is 16 residues long. The DNA of the CDR3 is TGTGCCAGCAGCCCAGGAGGGGGCCTTATAGGATCCGAGCAGTACTTC. Translating gives CASSPGGGLIGSEQYF.

The V gene is TRBV21-1, the J gene TRBJ2-7; TRBD1 is taken as the D call from the table, unchecked against the DNA. TRBV21-1 is listed as a pseudogene. The CDR3 sequence is 16 residues long. CDR3 bases: TGTGCCAGCAGCAAAGCGGTCAGATTATGCTCCTACGAGCAGTACTTC. This codes for CASSKAVRLCSYEQYF.

This clone was recorded once. The chain recombines TRBV7-2 with TRBJ1-1; possible D gene TRBD1, 6 bases. The CDR3 has 14 amino acids. The V gene's germline CDR1 is SGHTA and CDR2 FQGNSA. Trimming removed 1 base at V and 8 bases at J, with 14 bases between. CDR3 nucleotides: TGTGCCAGCAGCTTAGGACAGGAGAACCAAGAAGCTTTCTTT. This sequence encodes CASSLGQENQEAFF. Full variable domain (remainder filled in from reference TRBV7-2 and TRBJ1-1): GAGVSQSPSNKVTEKGKDVELRCDPISGHTALYWYRQSLGQGLEFLIYFQGNSAPDKSGLPSDRFSAERTGGSVSTLTIQRTQQEDSAVYLCASSLGQENQEAFFGQGTRLTVV.

The rearrangement links TRBV6-1 to TRBJ2-1, with TRBD2 matching 8 bases. The CDR3 length is 15 residues. The V and J ends lost 2 bases and 6 bases, in that order; junction bases with no gene match: 6. Germline values: CDR1 MNHNS, CDR2 SASEGT. This chain's CDR3 is CASSEPGLGVNEQFF. The CDR3 DNA reads TGTGCCAGCAGTGAACCGGGACTAGGAGTCAATGAGCAGTTCTTC.

The chain couples TRBV19 to TRBJ1-5, with TRBD1 matching 7 bases. From germline, CDR1 is LNHDA and CDR2 SQIVND (reference sequence). This CDR3 is 15 amino acids long. V gave up 7 bases and J gave up 3 bases; unmatched junction bases: 9. The CDR3, as DNA: TGTGCCAGTACCCCACTGACAGGGAACAATCAGCCCCAGCATTTT. This encodes CASTPLTGNNQPQHF. Combining the CDR3 with reference TRBV19 and TRBJ1-5 gives the whole variable domain DGGITQSPKYLFRKEGQNVTLSCEQNLNHDAMYWYRQDPGQGLRLIYYSQIVNDFQKGDIAEGYSVSREKKESFPLTVTSAQKNPTAFYLCASTPLTGNNQPQHFGDGTRLSIL.

The chain couples TRBV6-6 to TRBJ1-5; 7 bases are shared with TRBD1. Germline loops: CDR1 MNHNY, CDR2 SVGAGI (reference sequence). The CDR3 consists of 10 residues. V shed 6 bases and J 15 bases; nucleotides not matched to a gene: 5. The CDR3 spells CASSSDRRHF. The CDR3 DNA follows: TGTGCCAGCAGCTCGGACAGGAGGCATTTT.

The chain carries TRBV2 and TRBJ1-2; tentatively, D is TRBD1 (6 bases). V was clipped by 7 bases and J by 8 bases, with 17 bases between them. The CDR3 consists of 13 residues. Per the germline V gene, CDR1 is SNHLY and CDR2 is FYNNEI. In DNA form, the CDR3 reads TGTGCCAGCACCTTGGACAGAAACGGAGGCTACACCTTC. It translates to CASTLDRNGGYTF.

The rearrangement joins TRBV15 to TRBJ2-7; D remains ambiguous. With 3 bases removed from V and 1 base from J, the gap between germline ends came to 7 bases. The CDR3 extends over 13 amino acids. Germline CDR1 and CDR2: LNHNV and YYDKDF (reference sequence). The CDR3 here is CATSRPDSYEQYF. The CDR3 DNA follows: TGTGCCACCAGCAGGCCAGATTCCTACGAGCAGTACTTC.

The chain combines TRBV7-2 with TRBJ2-2; D gene unclear. CDR1 and CDR2 from the germline V gene are SGHTA and FQGNSA. The CDR3 runs to 13 residues. The V and J ends lost 2 bases and 6 bases respectively, with 7 bases between them. CDR3 nucleotides: TGTGCCAGCAGCTTACAGGCCTCCGGGGAGCTGTTTTTT. Translation: CASSLQASGELFF. Filled out from reference TRBV7-2 and TRBJ2-2, the complete variable domain reads GAGVSQSPSNKVTEKGKDVELRCDPISGHTALYWYRQSLGQGLEFLIYFQGNSAPDKSGLPSDRFSAERTGGSVSTLTIQRTQQEDSAVYLCASSLQASGELFFGEGSRLTVL.

The genes are TRBV6-5 and TRBJ1-2; D possibly corresponds to TRBD1 (5 bases). Per the germline V gene, CDR1 is MNHEY and CDR2 is SVGAGI. This CDR3 spans 16 amino acids. With 0 bases removed from V and 7 bases from J, the gap between germline ends came to 18 bases. The CDR3 nucleotides are TGTGCCAGCAGTTACTCTAGCGGGGGTGGCCCTCTTGGCTACACCTTC. This translates into CASSYSSGGGPLGYTF.

This rearrangement joins TRBV10-1 to TRBJ2-7; 7 bases line up with TRBD2. CDR3 length: 14 residues. V gave up 2 bases and J gave up 3 bases; unmatched junction bases: 4. The V gene's germline CDR1 is WNHNN and CDR2 SYGVQD (reference sequence). The CDR3: CASSEGGGGYEQYF. As DNA, the CDR3 is TGCGCCAGCAGTGAGGGCGGGGGAGGCTACGAGCAGTACTTC.

The chain is built from TRBV10-3 and TRBJ2-3; 8 bases are shared with TRBD2. The germline V gene encodes CDR1 ENHRY and CDR2 SYGVKD. V lost 7 bases and J lost 1; bases outside the gene matches: 4. CDR3 length: 14 residues. CDR3 loop: CAITAGGGTDTQYF. The DNA of the CDR3 is TGTGCCATCACCGCGGGGGGTGGCACAGATACGCAGTATTTT.

This clone was counted once. The chain couples TRBV10-3 to TRBJ1-4; no definite D call. The CDR3 has 14 residues. The germline V gene has CDR1 ENHRY and CDR2 SYGVKD. Trimming took off 4 bases at V and 4 bases at J, with 10 bases between the two ends. The DNA of the CDR3 is TGTGCCATCAGTGGTTTGCAGGATAATGAAAAACTGTTTTTT. It codes for CAISGLQDNEKLFF.

The rearrangement uses TRBV7-8 and TRBJ1-2; 8 bases align to TRBD1. Per the germline V gene, CDR1 is SGHVS and CDR2 is FQNEAQ. Trimming cost V 4 bases and J 8 bases; bases outside gene matches: 6. The CDR3 runs to 13 residues. CDR3 sequence (DNA): TGTGCCAGCAGCTCTCAGGGGGCGAGGGGCTACACCTTC. Encoded protein: CASSSQGARGYTF.

The chain joins TRBV9 to TRBJ1-3, with 8 bases aligning to TRBD1. This CDR3 is 14 amino acids long. V shed 4 bases and J 8 bases; nucleotides not matched to a gene: 8. The germline V gene has CDR1 SGDLS and CDR2 YYNGEE. In DNA, the CDR3 is TGTGCCAGCAGCCCCCGACAGGGGAGGCACACCATATATTTT. Protein sequence: CASSPRQGRHTIYF.

The rearrangement joins TRBV6-2 or TRBV6-3 to TRBJ1-6; 10 bases align to TRBD1. Germline values: CDR1 MNHEY, CDR2 SVGEGT. This CDR3 has 14 amino acids. V lost 6 bases to trimming and J lost 9 bases; unmatched junction nucleotides: 5. CDR3 coding DNA: TGTGCCAGCAGCCGGGACAGGGGAGGTTCACCCCTCCACTTT. This translates into CASSRDRGGSPLHF.

In this sample, this clone turned up once. The rearrangement joins TRBV7-2 to TRBJ2-1; 7 bases line up with TRBD2. Germline V lookup: CDR1 SGHTA, CDR2 FQGNSA. The CDR3 extends over 16 amino acids. J gave up 4 bases and V 1 base, and 7 bases lay outside the gene matches. CDR3 in amino acids: CASSLGPSGQYNEQFF. The CDR3 nucleotides are TGTGCCAGCAGCTTAGGACCTAGCGGACAATACAATGAGCAGTTCTTC.

In this sample, this clone turned up a few times. The rearrangement links TRBV5-3 to TRBJ1-2; D is uncertain. TRBV5-3 is an open reading frame, and its role is uncertain. V was pared by 5 bases and J by 4 bases, with 18 bases between. The CDR3 covers 15 residues. The CDR3 region has the DNA TGTGCCAGAAGGCTTATCAGGAAGGTCCGCTATGGCTACACCTTC. Its protein product is CARRLIRKVRYGYTF.

The chain couples TRBV5-8 to TRBJ2-2; D unresolved. The CDR3 runs 16 residues. Germline CDR1 SGHTS, CDR2 YDEGEE. V lost 0 bases and J lost 2, with 11 bases in between. The CDR3 spells CASSLAVPHNTGELFF. The CDR3, as DNA: TGTGCCAGCAGCTTGGCGGTGCCCCACAACACCGGGGAGCTGTTTTTT. Full variable domain (outside the CDR3, taken from reference TRBV5-8 and TRBJ2-2): EAGVTQSPTHLIKTRGQQATLRCSPISGHTSVYWYQQALGLGLQFLLWYDEGEERNRGNFPPRFSGRQFPNYSSELNVNALELEDSALYLCASSLAVPHNTGELFFGEGSRLTVL.

The rearrangement joins TRBV7-2 to TRBJ1-6; the D is unclear. The CDR3 runs 14 residues. With 3 bases removed from V and 6 bases from J, the gap between germline ends came to 9 bases. In germline, CDR1 is SGHTA, CDR2 FQGNSA. The CDR3 here is CASSFQTPNSPLHF. The CDR3 DNA reads as TGTGCCAGCAGCTTTCAGACTCCTAATTCACCCCTCCACTTT. Using reference TRBV7-2 and TRBJ1-6 for the parts outside the CDR3, the full variable domain is GAGVSQSPSNKVTEKGKDVELRCDPISGHTALYWYRQSLGQGLEFLIYFQGNSAPDKSGLPSDRFSAERTGGSVSTLTIQRTQQEDSAVYLCASSFQTPNSPLHFGNGTRLTVT.

The chain combines TRBV7-9 with TRBJ1-6, with D possibly TRBD1 on 5 matching bases. This CDR3 has 16 residues. Trimming removed 2 bases from V and 7 bases from J, with 15 bases in between. Germline values: CDR1 SEHNR, CDR2 FQNEAQ (reference sequence). CDR3 in amino acids: CASSLTGGLGNSPLHF. Here the CDR3 DNA reads TGTGCCAGCAGCTTAACCGGGGGTTTGGGGAATTCACCCCTCCACTTT.

In this sample, this clone turned up a few times. The CDR3 DNA reads as TGTGCCAGCAGGCAGGGGGCTATAGGATACGAGCAGTACTTC. Its translation is CASRQGAIGYEQYF. The J gene is TRBJ2-7, the V gene TRBV2; 8 nucleotides align to TRBD1. CDR1 is SNHLY and CDR2 is FYNNEI in the germline V gene. This CDR3 is built from 14 residues. The V segment lost 6 bases and the J segment 4 bases; nucleotides outside the gene matches: 8.

This chain uses TRBV18 with TRBJ2-7; a possible D gene is TRBD1 (7 bases). Looked up from germline, CDR1 is KGHSH and CDR2 is LQKENI. The CDR3 runs 15 residues. Trimming took 2 bases from V and 6 from J, leaving 17 bases between them. DNA for the CDR3: TGTGCCAGCTCACCAAGAGCAGGGGGAGGCGGCGAGCAGTACTTC. Translation gives CASSPRAGGGGEQYF.

Here the CDR3 DNA reads TGTGCCAGCAGAGCCTCTGGGGCCAACGTCCTGACTTTC. The encoded protein is CASRASGANVLTF. The rearrangement joins TRBV6-5 to TRBJ2-6, with unresolved D. Trimming left V 6 bases short and J 0 bases short, with 3 bases between. The germline V gene encodes CDR1 MNHEY and CDR2 SVGAGI. CDR3 length equals 13 residues.

The chain couples TRBV6-5 to TRBJ1-4; 10 nucleotides line up with TRBD1. V shed 0 bases and J 6 bases; nucleotides not matched to a gene: 4. The CDR3 runs 16 residues. Germline V gives CDR1 MNHEY, CDR2 SVGAGI. The chain's CDR3 is CASSYSSGTGDEKLFF. In DNA, the CDR3 is TGTGCCAGCAGTTACTCTTCCGGGACAGGGGATGAAAAACTGTTTTTT.

This rearrangement joins TRBV30 to TRBJ1-2; 7 positions agree with TRBD1. Trimming removed 3 bases from V and 4 bases from J; junction bases left unmatched: 8. CDR1 and CDR2 from the germline V gene are GTSNPN and SVGIG (reference sequence). The CDR3 is 14 residues long. CDR3: CAWRVQGPGYGYTF. The CDR3 DNA follows: TGTGCCTGGAGGGTACAGGGGCCAGGCTATGGCTACACCTTC.

This clone was seen only once. This rearrangement joins TRBV25-1 to TRBJ2-4; 10 nucleotides line up with TRBD1. Trimming cost V 4 bases and J 13 bases; bases outside gene matches: 4. The germline gives CDR1 MGHDK, CDR2 SYGVNS. This CDR3 comprises 12 residues. The chain's CDR3 is CASSGQGADQYF. CDR3 DNA: TGTGCCAGCAGTGGACAGGGGGCGGACCAGTACTTC.

The gene calls are TRBV5-1 and TRBJ2-3; 8 positions agree with TRBD2. V lost 7 bases to trimming and J lost 2 bases; unmatched junction nucleotides: 6. Germline CDR1 and CDR2: SGHRS and YFSETQ. The CDR3 runs to 14 residues. CDR3 protein: CASSTSGITDTQYF. The CDR3 DNA reads TGCGCCAGCTCAACTAGCGGCATCACAGATACGCAGTATTTT.

The chain couples TRBV10-3 to TRBJ1-6, with D tentatively TRBD1 (5 bases). CDR1 and CDR2 from the germline V gene are ENHRY and SYGVKD. Trimming left V 6 bases short and J 8 bases short, with 14 bases between. The CDR3 totals 14 residues. CDR3 in amino acids: CAISPGTNYSPLHF. The CDR3 nucleotides read TGTGCCATCAGCCCCGGGACTAACTATTCACCCCTCCACTTT.

V is TRBV19 and J is TRBJ1-4, with D possibly matching TRBD1 (5 bases). The CDR3 extends over 14 amino acids. Trimming took 7 bases from V and 8 from J, leaving 17 bases between them. Germline V gene sequence: CDR1 LNHDA, CDR2 SQIVND (reference sequence). The CDR3 sequence is CASTTAPGVEKLFF. The CDR3 coding sequence is TGTGCCAGTACCACGGCCCCGGGGGTGGAAAAACTGTTTTTT.